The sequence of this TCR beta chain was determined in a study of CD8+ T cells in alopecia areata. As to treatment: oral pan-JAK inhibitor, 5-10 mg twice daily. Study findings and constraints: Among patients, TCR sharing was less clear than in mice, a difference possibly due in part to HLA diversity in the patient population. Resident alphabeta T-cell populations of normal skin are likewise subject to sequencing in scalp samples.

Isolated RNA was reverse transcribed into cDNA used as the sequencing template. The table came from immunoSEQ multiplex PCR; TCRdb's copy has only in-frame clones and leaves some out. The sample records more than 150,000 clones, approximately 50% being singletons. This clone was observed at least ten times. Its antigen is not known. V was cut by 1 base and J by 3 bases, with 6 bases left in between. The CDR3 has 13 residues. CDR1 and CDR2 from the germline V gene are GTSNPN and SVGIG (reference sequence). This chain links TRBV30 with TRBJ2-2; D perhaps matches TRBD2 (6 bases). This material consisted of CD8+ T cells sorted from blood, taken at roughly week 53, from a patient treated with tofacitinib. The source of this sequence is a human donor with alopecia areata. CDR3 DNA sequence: TGTGCCTGGAGTGCGGGGGACACCGGGGAGCTGTTTTTT. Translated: CAWSAGDTGELFF.